A selection of T cell receptor beta chains follows, all from one sample in a study of metastatic and nonmetastatic thyroid tumors. TCRdb redid the clone calls on the PCR reads using MiXCR. This table holds 30,000 to 45,000 clones, approximately 30% found once. Sequencing used blood. These receptor sequences come from a male donor with papillary thyroid cancer or a benign thyroid nodule (not recorded which). Some clones in this sample may be carry-over from other donors' samples. Each CDR3 is given with its conserved first and last residue. Rows may omit the clone size; those that give it use once, few, many or a size class.

clone size	V gene	CDR3 protein
many	TRBV28	CASSSGSGKETQYF
many	TRBV28	CASSLGTYEQYF
.	TRBV20-1	CSARAPFNYGYTF
medium-sized	TRBV15	CATSPQGSYEQYF
many	TRBV6-4	CASSDSTSGSNEQFF
few	TRBV6-1	CASSAAGTAGPYEQYF
.	TRBV20-1	CSAHVMGQGFGNEQFF
medium-sized	TRBV6-4	CASSDEAGGPTDTQYF
.	TRBV4-1	CASSQDWTNTGELFF
.	TRBV5-1	CASSLRGQDNSPLHF
many	TRBV7-8	CASSLGNTGELFF
.	TRBV20-1	CSATNGEARRNEQFF